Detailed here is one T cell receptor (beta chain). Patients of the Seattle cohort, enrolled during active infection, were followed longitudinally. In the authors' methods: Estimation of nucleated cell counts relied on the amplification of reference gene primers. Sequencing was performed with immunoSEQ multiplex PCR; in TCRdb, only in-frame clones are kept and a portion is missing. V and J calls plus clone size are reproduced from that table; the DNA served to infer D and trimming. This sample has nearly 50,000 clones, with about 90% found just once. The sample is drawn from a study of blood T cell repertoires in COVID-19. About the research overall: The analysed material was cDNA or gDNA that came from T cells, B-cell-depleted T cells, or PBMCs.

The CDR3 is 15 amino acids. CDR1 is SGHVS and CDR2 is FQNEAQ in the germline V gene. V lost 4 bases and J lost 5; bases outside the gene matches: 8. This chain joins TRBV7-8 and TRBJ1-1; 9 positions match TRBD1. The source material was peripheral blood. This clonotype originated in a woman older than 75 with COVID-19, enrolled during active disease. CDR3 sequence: CASSSRPGTGTEAFF. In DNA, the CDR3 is TGTGCCAGCAGCTCTCGTCCCGGGACAGGGACTGAAGCTTTCTTT.